These 5 T cell receptor beta chains were sequenced from one sample in a study of vaccination and CD4 T cells after COVID-19. Cultured CD4+ T-cell DNA underwent Oncomine TCR Beta short-read sequencing. Each CDR3 protein is one row after TCRdb ran MiXCR on the PCR reads. In the table there are roughly 8,000 distinct CDR3 sequences, 35% to 55% of which are singletons. These TCRs are of unknown antigen specificity. Treatment in this sample: roughly 10-day PBMC culture with coronavirus spike peptide pools or control peptides (ViraFEST assay). The unexposed donor's CD4+ T cells were collected before the COVID-19 pandemic (2011-2018). Material: CD4+ T cells from blood, cultured in vitro. Receptor source: a human donor in good health.

The chain employs TRBV12-3 or TRBV12-4 and TRBJ1-1, with TRBD1 identical over 7 bases. Trimming took 5 bases from V and 1 from J; bases not matched to a gene: 10. CDR3 size: 16 residues. The CDR3 region is CASSPRTGVGNTEAFF. In DNA form, the CDR3 reads TGTGCCAGCAGTCCCAGAACAGGGGTTGGGAACACTGAAGCTTTCTTT.

The V call is TRBV6-1, the J call TRBJ2-7, with D maybe TRBD1 (6 bases). The CDR3 totals 13 residues. V was pared by 5 bases and J by 0 bases, with 8 bases between. Germline V gene data show CDR1 as MNHNS and CDR2 as SASEGT. The CDR3 reads CASSQTGSYEQYF. CDR3 DNA: TGTGCCAGCAGTCAGACAGGCTCCTACGAGCAGTACTTC.

This clonotype was counted only a few times. The CDR3 nucleotides read TGCAGTGCGTCGGACAGCTCTGGAAACACCATATATTTT. It translates to CSASDSSGNTIYF. The gene calls are TRBV20-1 and TRBJ1-3; D might be TRBD1 (6 bases). The CDR3 runs to 13 residues. The ends were cut back, 6 bases at V and 0 bases at J, with 9 bases in the middle. Germline CDR1 DFQATT, CDR2 SNEGSKA (reference sequence).

This clonotype was seen more than once but under ten times. The chain joins TRBV30 to TRBJ1-1; possible D gene TRBD1, 5 bases. CDR3 length: 17 residues. The germline V and J ends were trimmed by 0 bases and 1 base, with 18 bases remaining between them. From germline, CDR1 is GTSNPN and CDR2 SVGIG (reference sequence). Here the CDR3 reads CAWSVLRGGVENTEAFF. CDR3 nucleotide sequence: TGTGCCTGGAGTGTTTTAAGGGGTGGCGTCGAGAACACTGAAGCTTTCTTT.

In this sample, this clonotype turned up once. V is TRBV12-1 and J is TRBJ2-2; no DNA check was done on the table's D call, TRBD1. TRBV12-1 is classified as a pseudogene. There are 16 residues in the CDR3. The CDR3 is CASSPPPLQNTGELFF. The CDR3 DNA reads TGTGCCAGCAGCCCGCCCCCGCTCCAGAACACCGGGGAGCTGTTTTTT.